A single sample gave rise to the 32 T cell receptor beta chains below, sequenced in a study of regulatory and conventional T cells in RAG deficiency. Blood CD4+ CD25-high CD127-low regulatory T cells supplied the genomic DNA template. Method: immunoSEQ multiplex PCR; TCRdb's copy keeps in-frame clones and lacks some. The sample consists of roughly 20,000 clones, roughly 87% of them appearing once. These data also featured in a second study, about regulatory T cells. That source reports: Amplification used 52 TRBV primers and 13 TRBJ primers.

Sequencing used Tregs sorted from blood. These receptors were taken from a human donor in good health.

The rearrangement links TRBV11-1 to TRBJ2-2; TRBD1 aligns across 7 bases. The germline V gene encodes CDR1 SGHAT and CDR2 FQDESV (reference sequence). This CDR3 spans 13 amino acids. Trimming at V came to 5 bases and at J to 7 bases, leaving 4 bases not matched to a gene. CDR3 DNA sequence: TGTGCCAGCAGCCACAGGGGCAACGGGGAGCTGTTTTTT. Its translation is CASSHRGNGELFF.

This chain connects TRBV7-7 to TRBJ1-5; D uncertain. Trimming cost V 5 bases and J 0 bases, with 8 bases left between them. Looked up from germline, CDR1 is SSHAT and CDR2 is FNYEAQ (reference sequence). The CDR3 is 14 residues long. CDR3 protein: CASSRSYSNQPQHF. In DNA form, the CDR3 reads TGTGCCAGCAGCCGTAGTTATAGCAATCAGCCCCAGCATTTT.

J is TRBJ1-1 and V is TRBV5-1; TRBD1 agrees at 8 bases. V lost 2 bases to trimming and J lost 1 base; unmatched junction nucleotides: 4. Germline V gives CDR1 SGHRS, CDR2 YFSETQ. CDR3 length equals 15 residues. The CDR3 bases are TGCGCCAGCAGCTTACCCGGGACAGGGAACACTGAAGCTTTCTTT. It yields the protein CASSLPGTGNTEAFF.

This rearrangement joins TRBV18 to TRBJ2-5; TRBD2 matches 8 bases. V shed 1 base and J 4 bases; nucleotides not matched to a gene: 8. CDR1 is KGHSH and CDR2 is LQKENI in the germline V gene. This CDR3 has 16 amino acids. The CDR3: CASSPQGLAGGETQYF. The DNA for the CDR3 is TGTGCCAGCTCACCACAGGGGCTAGCGGGTGGAGAGACCCAGTACTTC.

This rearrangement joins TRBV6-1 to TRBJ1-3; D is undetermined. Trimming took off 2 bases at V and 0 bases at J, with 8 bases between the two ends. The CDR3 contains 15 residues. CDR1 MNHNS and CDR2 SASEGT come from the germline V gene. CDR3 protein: CASSESIFSGNTIYF. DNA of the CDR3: TGTGCCAGCAGTGAATCCATTTTCTCTGGAAACACCATATATTTT.

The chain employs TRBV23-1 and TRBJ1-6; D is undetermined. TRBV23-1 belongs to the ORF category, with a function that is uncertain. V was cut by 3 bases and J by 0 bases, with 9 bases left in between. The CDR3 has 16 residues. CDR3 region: CASSQAFSSYNSPLHF. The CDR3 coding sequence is TGCGCCAGCAGTCAGGCCTTCAGCTCCTATAATTCACCCCTCCACTTT.

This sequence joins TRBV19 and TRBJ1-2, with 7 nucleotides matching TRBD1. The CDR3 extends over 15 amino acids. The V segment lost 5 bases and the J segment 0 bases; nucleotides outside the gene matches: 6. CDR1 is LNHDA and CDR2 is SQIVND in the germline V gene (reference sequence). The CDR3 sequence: CASSPGTATNYGYTF. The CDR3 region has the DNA TGTGCCAGTAGTCCCGGGACAGCGACTAACTATGGCTACACCTTC.

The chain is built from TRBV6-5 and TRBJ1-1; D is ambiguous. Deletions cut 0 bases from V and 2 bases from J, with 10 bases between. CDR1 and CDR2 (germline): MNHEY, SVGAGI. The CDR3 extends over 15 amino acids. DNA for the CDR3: TGTGCCAGCAGTTACTCTATCGTACGTAACACTGAAGCTTTCTTT. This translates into CASSYSIVRNTEAFF.

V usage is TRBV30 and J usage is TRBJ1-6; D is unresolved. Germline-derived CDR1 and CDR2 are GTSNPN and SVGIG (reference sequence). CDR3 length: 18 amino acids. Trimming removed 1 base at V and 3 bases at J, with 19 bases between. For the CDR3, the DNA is TGTGCCTGGAGTGCTCGGGCCTCCGGCACCATCTATAATTCACCCCTCCACTTT. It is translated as CAWSARASGTIYNSPLHF.

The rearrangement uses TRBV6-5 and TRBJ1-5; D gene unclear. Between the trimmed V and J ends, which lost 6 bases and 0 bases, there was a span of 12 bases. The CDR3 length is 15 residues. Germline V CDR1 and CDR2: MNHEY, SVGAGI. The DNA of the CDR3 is TGTGCCAGCAGGCAACGGGTAGCTAGCAATCAGCCCCAGCATTTT. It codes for CASRQRVASNQPQHF.

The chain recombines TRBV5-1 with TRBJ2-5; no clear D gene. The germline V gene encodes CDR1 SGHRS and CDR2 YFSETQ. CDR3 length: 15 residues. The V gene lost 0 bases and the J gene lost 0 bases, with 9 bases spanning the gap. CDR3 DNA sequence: TGCGCCAGCAGCTTGGCCGGTGGGGACCAAGAGACCCAGTACTTC. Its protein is CASSLAGGDQETQYF.

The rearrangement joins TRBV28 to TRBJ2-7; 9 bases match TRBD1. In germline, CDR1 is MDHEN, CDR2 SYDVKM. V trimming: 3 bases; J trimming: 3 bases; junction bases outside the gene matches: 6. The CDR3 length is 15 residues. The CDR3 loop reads CASSLSTGGRYEQYF. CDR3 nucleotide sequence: TGTGCCAGCAGTTTGAGTACAGGGGGCCGCTACGAGCAGTACTTC.

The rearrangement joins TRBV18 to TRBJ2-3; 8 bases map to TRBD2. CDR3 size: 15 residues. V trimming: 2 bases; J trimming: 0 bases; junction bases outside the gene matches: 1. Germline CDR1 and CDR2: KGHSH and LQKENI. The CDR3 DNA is TGTGCCAGCTCACCAGGACTAGCAAGCACAGATACGCAGTATTTT. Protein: CASSPGLASTDTQYF.

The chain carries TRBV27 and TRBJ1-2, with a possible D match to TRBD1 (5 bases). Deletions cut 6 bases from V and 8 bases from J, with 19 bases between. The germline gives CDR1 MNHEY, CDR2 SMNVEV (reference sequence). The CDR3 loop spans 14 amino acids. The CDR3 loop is CASRTLGGEGGYTF. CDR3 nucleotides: TGTGCCAGCAGGACCCTCGGGGGGGAGGGGGGCTACACCTTC.

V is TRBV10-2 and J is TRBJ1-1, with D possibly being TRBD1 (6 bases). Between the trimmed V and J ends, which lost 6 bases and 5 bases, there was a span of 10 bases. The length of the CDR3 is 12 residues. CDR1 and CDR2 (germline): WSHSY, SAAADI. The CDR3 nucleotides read TGCGCCAGCAGGCATACAGGGACTGAAGCTTTCTTT. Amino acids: CASRHTGTEAFF.

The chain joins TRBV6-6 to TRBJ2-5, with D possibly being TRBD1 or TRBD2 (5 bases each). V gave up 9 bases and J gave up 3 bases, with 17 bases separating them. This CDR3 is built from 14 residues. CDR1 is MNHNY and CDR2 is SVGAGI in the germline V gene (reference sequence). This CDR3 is CASRRDGQEETQYF. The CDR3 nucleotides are TGTGCCAGTCGACGGGACGGACAAGAAGAGACCCAGTACTTC.

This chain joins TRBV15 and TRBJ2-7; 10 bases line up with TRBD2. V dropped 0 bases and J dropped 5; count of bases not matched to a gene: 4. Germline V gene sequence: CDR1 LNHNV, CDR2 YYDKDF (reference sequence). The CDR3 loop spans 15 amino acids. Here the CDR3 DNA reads TGTGCCACCAGCAGAGATCCGGGACTAGCGCACGAGCAGTACTTC. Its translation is CATSRDPGLAHEQYF. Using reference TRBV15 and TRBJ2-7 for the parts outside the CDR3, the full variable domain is DAMVIQNPRYQVTQFGKPVTLSCSQTLNHNVMYWYQQKSSQAPKLLFHYYDKDFNNEADTPDNFQSRRPNTSFCFLDIRSPGLGDTAMYLCATSRDPGLAHEQYFGPGTRLTVT.

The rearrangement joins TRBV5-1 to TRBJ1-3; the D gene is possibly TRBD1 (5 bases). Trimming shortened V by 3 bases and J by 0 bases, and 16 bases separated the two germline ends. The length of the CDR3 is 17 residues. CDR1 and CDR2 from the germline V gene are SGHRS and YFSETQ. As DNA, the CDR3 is TGCGCCAGCAGCTCCCGGGGGGGGATTCTCTCTGGAAACACCATATATTTT. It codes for CASSSRGGILSGNTIYF.

The CDR3 protein is CASRQSLEQPQHF. The CDR3 nucleotides are TGTGCCAGTAGACAGTCCCTCGAACAGCCCCAGCATTTT. The V call is TRBV19, the J call TRBJ1-5; D uncertain. The CDR3 loop spans 13 amino acids. Looked up from germline, CDR1 is LNHDA and CDR2 is SQIVND (reference sequence). Trimming took 6 bases from V and 7 from J, leaving 13 bases between them.

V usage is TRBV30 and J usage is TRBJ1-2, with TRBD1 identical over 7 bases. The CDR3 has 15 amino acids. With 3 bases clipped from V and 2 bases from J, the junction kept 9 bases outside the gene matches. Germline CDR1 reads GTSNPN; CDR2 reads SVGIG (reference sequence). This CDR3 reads CAWREPGTANYGYTF. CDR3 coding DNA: TGTGCCTGGAGGGAGCCCGGGACAGCCAACTATGGCTACACCTTC.

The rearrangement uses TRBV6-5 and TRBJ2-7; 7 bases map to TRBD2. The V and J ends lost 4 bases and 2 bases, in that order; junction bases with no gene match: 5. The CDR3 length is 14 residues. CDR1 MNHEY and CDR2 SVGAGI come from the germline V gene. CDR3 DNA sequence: TGTGCCAGCAGTTGGGGGGGAAAAACCTACGAGCAGTACTTC. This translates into CASSWGGKTYEQYF.

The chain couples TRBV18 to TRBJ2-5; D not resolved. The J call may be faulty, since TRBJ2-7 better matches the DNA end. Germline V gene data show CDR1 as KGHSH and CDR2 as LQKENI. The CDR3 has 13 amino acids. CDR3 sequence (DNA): TGTGCCAGCTCACCTAACTTCGGCCACGAGCAGTACTTC. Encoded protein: CASSPNFGHEQYF.

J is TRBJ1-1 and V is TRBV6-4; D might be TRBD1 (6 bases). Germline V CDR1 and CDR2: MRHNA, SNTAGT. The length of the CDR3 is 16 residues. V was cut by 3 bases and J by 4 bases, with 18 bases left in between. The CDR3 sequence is CASSERGGARGTEAFF. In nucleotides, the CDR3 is TGTGCCAGCAGTGAGAGGGGGGGAGCGAGGGGCACTGAAGCTTTCTTT.

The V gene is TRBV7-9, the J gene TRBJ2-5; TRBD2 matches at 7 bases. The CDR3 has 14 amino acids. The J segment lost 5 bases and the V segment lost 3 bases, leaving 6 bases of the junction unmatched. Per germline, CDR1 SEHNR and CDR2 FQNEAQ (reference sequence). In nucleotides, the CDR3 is TGTGCCAGCAGCTTTGGGGGGGGGAGGGAGACCCAGTACTTC. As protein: CASSFGGGRETQYF. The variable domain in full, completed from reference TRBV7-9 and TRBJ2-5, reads DTGVSQNPRHKITKRGQNVTFRCDPISEHNRLYWYRQTLGQGPEFLTYFQNEAQLEKSRLLSDRFSAERPKGSFSTLEIQRTEQGDSAMYLCASSFGGGRETQYFGPGTRLLVL.

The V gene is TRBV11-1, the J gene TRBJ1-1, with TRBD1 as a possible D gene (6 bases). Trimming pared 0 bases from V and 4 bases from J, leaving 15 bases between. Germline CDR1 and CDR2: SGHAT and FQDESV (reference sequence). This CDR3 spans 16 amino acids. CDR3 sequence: CASSLARGGAGTEAFF. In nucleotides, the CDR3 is TGTGCCAGCAGCTTAGCGCGCGGGGGCGCGGGCACTGAAGCTTTCTTT. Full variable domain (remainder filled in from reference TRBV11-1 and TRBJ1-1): EAEVAQSPRYKITEKSQAVAFWCDPISGHATLYWYRQILGQGPELLVQFQDESVVDDSQLPKDRFSAERLKGVDSTLKIQPAELGDSAMYLCASSLARGGAGTEAFFGQGTRLTVV.

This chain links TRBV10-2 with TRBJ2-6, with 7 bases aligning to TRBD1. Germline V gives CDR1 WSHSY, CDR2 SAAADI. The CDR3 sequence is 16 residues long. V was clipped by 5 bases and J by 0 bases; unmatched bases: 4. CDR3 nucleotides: TGCGCCAGCAGTCAGGACAGGACCTCTGGGGCCAACGTCCTGACTTTC. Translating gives CASSQDRTSGANVLTF.

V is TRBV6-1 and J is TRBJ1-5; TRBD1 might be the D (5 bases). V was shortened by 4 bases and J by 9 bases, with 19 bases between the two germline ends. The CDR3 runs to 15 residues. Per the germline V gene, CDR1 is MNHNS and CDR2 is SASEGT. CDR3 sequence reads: CASSVRDAGYGPQHF. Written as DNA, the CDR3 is TGTGCCAGCAGTGTTAGGGACGCGGGGTATGGGCCCCAGCATTTT.

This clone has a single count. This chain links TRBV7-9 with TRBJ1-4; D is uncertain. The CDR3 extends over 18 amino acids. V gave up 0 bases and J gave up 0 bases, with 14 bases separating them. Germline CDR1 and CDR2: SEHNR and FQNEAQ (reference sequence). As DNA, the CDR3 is TGTGCCAGCAGCTTAGCAAATTTAGGAGTCACAACTAATGAAAAACTGTTTTTT. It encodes CASSLANLGVTTNEKLFF.

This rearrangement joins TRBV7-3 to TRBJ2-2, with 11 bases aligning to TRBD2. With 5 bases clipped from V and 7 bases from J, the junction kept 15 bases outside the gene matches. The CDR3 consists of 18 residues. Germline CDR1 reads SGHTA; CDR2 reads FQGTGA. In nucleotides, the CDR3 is TGTGCCAGCAGCCCCTTCCCCATACTAGCGGGGGCAGGCGGGGAGCTGTTTTTT. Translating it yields CASSPFPILAGAGGELFF.

The CDR3 sequence: CASRAGGSSPLHF. CDR3 nucleotide sequence: TGTGCCAGCAGAGCAGGGGGGAGTTCACCCCTCCACTTT. The genes are TRBV6-1 and TRBJ1-6; 7 bases match TRBD1. CDR3 length equals 13 residues. Germline V gene data show CDR1 as MNHNS and CDR2 as SASEGT. With V trimmed by 6 bases and J by 9 bases, 5 bases remained unmatched.

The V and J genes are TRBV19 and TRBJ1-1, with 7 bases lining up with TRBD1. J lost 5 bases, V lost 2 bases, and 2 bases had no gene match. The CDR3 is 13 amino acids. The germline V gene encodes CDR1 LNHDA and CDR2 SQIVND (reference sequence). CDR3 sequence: CASSIQGGTEAFF. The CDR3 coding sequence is TGTGCCAGTAGTATACAGGGGGGTACTGAAGCTTTCTTT.

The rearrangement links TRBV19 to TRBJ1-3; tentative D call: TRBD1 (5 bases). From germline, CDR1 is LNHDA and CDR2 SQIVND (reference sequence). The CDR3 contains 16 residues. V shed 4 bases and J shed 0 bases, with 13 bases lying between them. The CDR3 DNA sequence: TGTGCCAGTAGTAATAAAAGGGGCCGCTCTGGAAACACCATATATTTT. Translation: CASSNKRGRSGNTIYF.